This T cell receptor beta chain stems from a study of blood T cell repertoires in COVID-19. About the study: Whether acute or convalescent, the COVID-19 samples came from the United States, Italy and Spain. Sample material is recorded as cDNA or gDNA derived from T cells, B-cell-depleted T cells, or PBMCs.

The CDR3 totals 15 residues. In germline, CDR1 is SGHAT, CDR2 FQNNGV. V lost 1 base to trimming and J lost 4 bases, with 13 bases between them. The authors' processing: Scientists estimated how many nucleated cells there were by amplifying reference gene primers. Generated by immunoSEQ multiplex PCR, the TCRdb table keeps only in-frame clones and is missing some. That table furnishes V, J and clone size, whereas the DNA furnished D and trimming. The sample yields about 73,000 clones, over 70% seen once. The V call is TRBV11-2, the J call TRBJ1-1; D might be TRBD1 (6 bases). The sequence was obtained from a man in his forties or fifties with active COVID-19. Input material: peripheral blood. The CDR3 DNA reads as TGTGCCAGCAGCTTAGCAAAGGGGGTCGGCACTGAAGCTTTCTTT. It is translated as CASSLAKGVGTEAFF.